A selection of T cell receptor beta chains follows, all from one sample in a study of T-cell reconstitution after alpha-beta-depleted transplantation in children. MiXCR, run by TCRdb on the PCR reads, gives a single entry per CDR3 protein. This table holds 250,000 to 350,000 distinct CDR3 sequences, 9.9% found once. This material consisted of PBMCs from the stem cell graft donor, taken from the stem cell graft. Every receptor here comes from a human donor who donated a stem cell graft to a child with SCID. The CDR3 runs from the conserved cysteine through the conserved F or W. The D gene is left open where the match is weak. Clone size, where shown, is once, few, many, or a class for clones that have expanded.

d_call | j_call | v_call | cdr3_length | clone_size | cdr3_aa | cdr3_nt
NA | TRBJ2-1 | TRBV7-9 | 16 | NA | CASSLRTATWGNEQFF | TGTGCCAGCAGCCTCCGGACTGCCACATGGGGCAATGAGCAGTTCTTC
NA | TRBJ2-5 | TRBV7-6 | 13 | NA | CASSLGSAETQYF | TGTGCCAGCAGCTTAGGAAGTGCAGAGACCCAGTACTTC
NA | TRBJ1-3 | TRBV10-3 | 13 | many | CAITAGSGNTIYF | TGTGCCATCACCGCAGGGTCTGGAAACACCATATATTTT
TRBD2 | TRBJ2-1 | TRBV7-3 | 16 | NA | CASSPGLAGSYNEQFF | TGTGCCAGCAGCCCGGGACTAGCGGGTTCCTACAATGAGCAGTTCTTC
NA | TRBJ2-7 | TRBV7-9 | 14 | few | CASNLRGALEEQYF | TGTGCCAGCAATTTACGGGGGGCGTTGGAAGAGCAGTACTTC
NA | TRBJ1-2 | TRBV12-3/TRBV12-4 | 14 | NA | CASSLQDLLFGYTF | TGTGCCAGCAGCCTACAGGACCTCTTGTTCGGCTACACCTTC
TRBD1 | TRBJ2-4 | TRBV12-3/TRBV12-4 | 15 | few | CASSRTGTGGIIQYF | TGTGCCAGCAGCCGAACCGGGACAGGGGGTATCATTCAGTACTTC
NA | TRBJ2-1 | TRBV12-3/TRBV12-4 | 12 | NA | CASGTGHNEQFF | TGTGCCAGCGGTACTGGACACAATGAGCAGTTCTTC
NA | TRBJ1-1 | TRBV12-3/TRBV12-4 | 15 | NA | CASSTDHTGNTEAFF | TGTGCCAGCAGTACCGATCATACAGGGAACACTGAAGCTTTCTTT
TRBD2 | TRBJ2-3 | TRBV28 | 16 | once | CASSGRGGGYTDTQYF | TGTGCCAGCAGTGGCAGAGGCGGGGGGTACACAGATACGCAGTATTTT
NA | TRBJ1-3 | TRBV27 | 14 | many | CASSPDRPGNTIYF | TGTGCCAGCAGCCCCGATCGACCGGGAAACACCATATATTTT
NA | TRBJ2-5 | TRBV6-4 | 11 | many | CASSDAETQYF | TGTGCCAGCAGTGATGCAGAGACCCAGTACTTC
TRBD1 | TRBJ1-1 | TRBV27 | 18 | few | CASSPPTGITQMNTEAFF | TGTGCCAGCAGTCCGCCGACAGGGATTACGCAGATGAACACTGAAGCTTTCTTT
TRBD1 | TRBJ1-2 | TRBV20-1 | 14 | few | CSAIRRGQGYGYTF | TGCAGTGCGATCCGCCGGGGACAGGGCTATGGCTACACCTTC
TRBD2 | TRBJ2-1 | TRBV9 | 16 | few | CASSVGERGYYNEQFF | TGTGCCAGCAGCGTAGGCGAGCGGGGGTACTACAATGAGCAGTTCTTC
NA | TRBJ1-5 | TRBV12-3/TRBV12-4 | 21 | many | CASSLVFLWVPVAASNQPQHF | TGTGCCAGCAGTTTAGTGTTTCTCTGGGTGCCGGTAGCTGCGAGCAATCAGCCCCAGCATTTT
TRBD1 | TRBJ2-5 | TRBV3-1 | 15 | many | CASSRMGQRLETQYF | TGTGCCAGCAGCCGAATGGGACAGAGGTTAGAGACCCAGTACTTC
TRBD2 | TRBJ2-1 | TRBV5-1 | 16 | NA | CASSLLAGGTYNEQFF | TGCGCCAGCAGCTTGTTGGCGGGGGGAACCTACAATGAGCAGTTCTTC
NA | TRBJ1-1 | TRBV6-5 | 15 | NA | CASSYSVTFGTEAFF | TGTGCCAGCAGTTACTCTGTGACATTCGGCACTGAAGCTTTCTTT
NA | TRBJ2-1 | TRBV5-1 | 11 | NA | CASSLADGQFF | TGCGCCAGCAGCTTAGCGGATGGGCAGTTCTTC
NA | TRBJ1-4 | TRBV5-1 | 14 | few | CASSPQGDNEKLFF | TGCGCCAGCAGCCCCCAGGGCGATAATGAAAAACTGTTTTTT
NA | TRBJ2-5 | TRBV15 | 14 | NA | CATSSVTDDKTQYF | TGTGCCACCAGCTCCGTCACAGATGATAAGACCCAGTACTTC
NA | TRBJ1-1 | TRBV9 | 14 | NA | CASSYSREATEAFF | TGTGCCAGCAGCTACTCGAGGGAGGCCACTGAAGCTTTCTTT
NA | TRBJ2-7 | TRBV15 | 13 | few | CATSRSSLYEQYF | TGTGCCACCAGCAGAAGCTCCCTCTACGAGCAGTACTTC
TRBD1 | TRBJ2-5 | TRBV5-1 | 17 | NA | CASSPTPTGEGQETQYF | TGCGCCAGCAGCCCAACCCCAACAGGGGAAGGGCAAGAGACCCAGTACTTC
NA | TRBJ2-1 | TRBV11-1 | 15 | few | CASREGVPGDNEQFF | TGTGCCAGCAGAGAGGGGGTTCCGGGGGACAATGAGCAGTTCTTC
NA | TRBJ1-2 | TRBV7-6 | 13 | NA | CASSSSNNYGYTF | TGTGCCAGCAGCTCGAGTAATAACTATGGCTACACCTTC
NA | TRBJ2-7 | TRBV14 | 15 | NA | CASSQELTGVRQRYF | TGTGCCAGCAGCCAAGAACTGACAGGCGTAAGGCAACGGTACTTC